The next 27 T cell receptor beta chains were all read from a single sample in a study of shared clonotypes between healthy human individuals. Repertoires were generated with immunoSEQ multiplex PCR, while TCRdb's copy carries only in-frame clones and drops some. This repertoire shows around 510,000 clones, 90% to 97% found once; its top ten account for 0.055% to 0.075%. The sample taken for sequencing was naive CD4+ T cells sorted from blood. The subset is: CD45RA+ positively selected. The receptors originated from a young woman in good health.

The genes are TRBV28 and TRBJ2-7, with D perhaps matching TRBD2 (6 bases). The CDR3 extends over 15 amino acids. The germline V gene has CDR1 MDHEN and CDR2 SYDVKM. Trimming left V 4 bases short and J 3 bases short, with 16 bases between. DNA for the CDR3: TGTGCCAGCAGTTCTCAACGTAGCGGCGGCTACGAGCAGTACTTC. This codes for CASSSQRSGGYEQYF.

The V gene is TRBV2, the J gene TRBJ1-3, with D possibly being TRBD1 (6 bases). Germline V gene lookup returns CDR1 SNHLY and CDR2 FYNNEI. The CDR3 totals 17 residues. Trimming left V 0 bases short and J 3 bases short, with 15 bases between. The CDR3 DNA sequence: TGTGCCAGCAGTGAAGCAGGACAGCGGCCCCGTGGAAACACCATATATTTT. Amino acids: CASSEAGQRPRGNTIYF.

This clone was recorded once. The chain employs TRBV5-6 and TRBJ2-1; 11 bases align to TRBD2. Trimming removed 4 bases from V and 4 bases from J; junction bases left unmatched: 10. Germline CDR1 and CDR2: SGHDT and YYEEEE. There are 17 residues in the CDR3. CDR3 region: CASSPEGRLAGYNEQFF. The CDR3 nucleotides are TGTGCCAGCAGCCCCGAGGGCCGACTAGCGGGATACAATGAGCAGTTCTTC.

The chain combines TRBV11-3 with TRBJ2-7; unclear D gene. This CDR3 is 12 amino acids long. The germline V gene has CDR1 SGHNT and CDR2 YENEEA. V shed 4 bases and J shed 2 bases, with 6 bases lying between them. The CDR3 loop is CASSSGPYEQYF. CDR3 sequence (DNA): TGTGCCAGCAGCTCCGGACCCTACGAGCAGTACTTC.

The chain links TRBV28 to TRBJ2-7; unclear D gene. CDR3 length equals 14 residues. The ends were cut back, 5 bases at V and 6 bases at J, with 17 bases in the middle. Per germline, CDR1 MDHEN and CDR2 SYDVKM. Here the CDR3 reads CASSQTAPPGEQYF. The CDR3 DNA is TGTGCCAGCAGTCAGACTGCTCCTCCTGGCGAGCAGTACTTC.

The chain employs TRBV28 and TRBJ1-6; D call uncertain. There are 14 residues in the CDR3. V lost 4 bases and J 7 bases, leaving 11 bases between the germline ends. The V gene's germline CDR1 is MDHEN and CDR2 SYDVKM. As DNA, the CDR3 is TGTGCCAGCAGTTACGGGCTTCGGAATTCACCCCTCCACTTT. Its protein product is CASSYGLRNSPLHF. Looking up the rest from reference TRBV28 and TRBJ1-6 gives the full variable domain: DVKVTQSSRYLVKRTGEKVFLECVQDMDHENMFWYRQDPGLGLRLIYFSYDVKMKEKGDIPEGYSVSREKKERFSLILESASTNQTSMYLCASSYGLRNSPLHFGNGTRLTVT.

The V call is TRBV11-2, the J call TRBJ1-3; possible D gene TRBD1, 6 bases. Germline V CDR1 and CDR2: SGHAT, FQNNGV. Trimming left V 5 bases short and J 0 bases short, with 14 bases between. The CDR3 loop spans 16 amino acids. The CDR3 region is CASSTPTGISGNTIYF. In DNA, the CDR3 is TGTGCCAGCAGCACCCCAACAGGGATCTCTGGAAACACCATATATTTT.

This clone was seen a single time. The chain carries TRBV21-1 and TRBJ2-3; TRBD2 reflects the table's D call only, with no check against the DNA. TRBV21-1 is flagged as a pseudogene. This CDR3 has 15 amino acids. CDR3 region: CAKRRGQGSWDTQYF. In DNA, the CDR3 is TGTGCCAAAAGGAGGGGTCAGGGTAGCTGGGATACGCAGTATTTT.

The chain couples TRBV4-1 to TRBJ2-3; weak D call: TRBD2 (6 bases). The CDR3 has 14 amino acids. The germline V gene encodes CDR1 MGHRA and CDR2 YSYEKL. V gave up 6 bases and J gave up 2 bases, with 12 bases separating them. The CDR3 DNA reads TGCGCCAGCAGGCTGCGGGACCCCACAGATACGCAGTATTTT. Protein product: CASRLRDPTDTQYF.

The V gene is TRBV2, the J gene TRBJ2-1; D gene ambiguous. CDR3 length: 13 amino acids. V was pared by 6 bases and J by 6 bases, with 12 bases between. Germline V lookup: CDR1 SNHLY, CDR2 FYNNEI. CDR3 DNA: TGTGCCAGCAGGAGAAACGAGCTCAATGAGCAGTTCTTC. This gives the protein CASRRNELNEQFF.

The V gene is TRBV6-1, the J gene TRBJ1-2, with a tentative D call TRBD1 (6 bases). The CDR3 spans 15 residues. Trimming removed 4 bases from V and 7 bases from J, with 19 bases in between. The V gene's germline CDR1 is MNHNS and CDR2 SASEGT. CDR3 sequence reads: CASSAMLQGTSGYTF. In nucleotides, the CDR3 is TGTGCCAGCAGTGCAATGCTACAGGGTACCTCTGGCTACACCTTC.

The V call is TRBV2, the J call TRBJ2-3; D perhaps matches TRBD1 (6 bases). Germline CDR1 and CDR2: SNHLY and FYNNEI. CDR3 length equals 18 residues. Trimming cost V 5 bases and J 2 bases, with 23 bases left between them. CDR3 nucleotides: TGTGCCAGCAGTCGGCCAGGGGCAACCCCAATTCTCACAGATACGCAGTATTTT. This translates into CASSRPGATPILTDTQYF.

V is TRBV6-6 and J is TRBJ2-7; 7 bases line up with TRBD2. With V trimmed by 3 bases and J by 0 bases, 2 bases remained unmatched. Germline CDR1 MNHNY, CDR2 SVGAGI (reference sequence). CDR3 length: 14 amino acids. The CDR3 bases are TGTGCCAGCAGTTATCAGCGGGGCTCCTACGAGCAGTACTTC. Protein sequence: CASSYQRGSYEQYF.

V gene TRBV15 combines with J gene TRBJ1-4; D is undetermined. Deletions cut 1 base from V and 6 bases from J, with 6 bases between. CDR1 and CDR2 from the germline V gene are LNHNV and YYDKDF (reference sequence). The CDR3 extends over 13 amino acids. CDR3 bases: TGTGCCACCAGCAGAGGGACCTATGAAAAACTGTTTTTT. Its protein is CATSRGTYEKLFF.

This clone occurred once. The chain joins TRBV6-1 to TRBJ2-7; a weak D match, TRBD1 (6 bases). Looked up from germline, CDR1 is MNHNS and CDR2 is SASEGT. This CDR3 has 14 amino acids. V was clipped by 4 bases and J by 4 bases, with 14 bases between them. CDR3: CASSVAGAAYEQYF. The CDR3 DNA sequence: TGTGCCAGCAGTGTGGCAGGGGCTGCATACGAGCAGTACTTC.

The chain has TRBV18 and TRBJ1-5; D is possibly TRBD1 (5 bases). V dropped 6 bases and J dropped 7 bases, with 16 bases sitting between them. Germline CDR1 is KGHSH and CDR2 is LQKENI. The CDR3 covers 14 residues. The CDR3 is CASSSTEGHQPQHF. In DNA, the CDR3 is TGTGCCAGCTCGTCAACTGAGGGGCACCAGCCCCAGCATTTT. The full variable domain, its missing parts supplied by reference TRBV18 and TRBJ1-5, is NAGVMQNPRHLVRRRGQEARLRCSPMKGHSHVYWYRQLPEEGLKFMVYLQKENIIDESGMPKERFSAEFPKEGPSILRIQQVVRGDSAAYFCASSSTEGHQPQHFGDGTRLSIL.

The CDR3 nucleotides read TGTGCCAGCAAGGGACAGGGGGCCAGGGGAGGTCAGCCCCAGCATTTT. This translates into CASKGQGARGGQPQHF. The rearrangement uses TRBV19 and TRBJ1-5, with TRBD1 matching 12 bases. Germline values: CDR1 LNHDA, CDR2 SQIVND (reference sequence). V lost 9 bases and J lost 6; bases outside the gene matches: 12. The CDR3 covers 16 residues.

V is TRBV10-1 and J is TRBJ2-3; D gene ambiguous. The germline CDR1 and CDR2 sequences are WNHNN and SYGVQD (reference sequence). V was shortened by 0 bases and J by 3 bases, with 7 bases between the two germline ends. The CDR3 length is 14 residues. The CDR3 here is CASSESLSTDTQYF. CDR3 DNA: TGCGCCAGCAGTGAGTCTCTATCAACAGATACGCAGTATTTT.

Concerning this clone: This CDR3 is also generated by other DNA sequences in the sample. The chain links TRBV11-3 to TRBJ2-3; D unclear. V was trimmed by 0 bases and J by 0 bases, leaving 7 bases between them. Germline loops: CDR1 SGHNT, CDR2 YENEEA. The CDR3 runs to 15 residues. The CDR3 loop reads CASSLDGGSTDTQYF. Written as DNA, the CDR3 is TGTGCCAGCAGCTTAGACGGCGGTAGCACAGATACGCAGTATTTT.

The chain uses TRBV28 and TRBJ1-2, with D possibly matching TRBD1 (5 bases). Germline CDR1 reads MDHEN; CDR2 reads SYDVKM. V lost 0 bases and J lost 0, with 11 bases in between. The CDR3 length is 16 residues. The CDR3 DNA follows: TGTGCCAGCAGTTTATGGGGCAGGGACCCTAACTATGGCTACACCTTC. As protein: CASSLWGRDPNYGYTF.

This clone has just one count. CDR3 nucleotides: TGCGCCAGCAGAACGGACGGGCGGTCTGGAAACACCATATATTTT. This translates into CASRTDGRSGNTIYF. The genes are TRBV5-1 and TRBJ1-3; no reliable D call. This CDR3 is 15 amino acids long. The germline V and J ends were trimmed by 5 bases and 1 base, with 13 bases remaining between them. The germline gives CDR1 SGHRS, CDR2 YFSETQ.

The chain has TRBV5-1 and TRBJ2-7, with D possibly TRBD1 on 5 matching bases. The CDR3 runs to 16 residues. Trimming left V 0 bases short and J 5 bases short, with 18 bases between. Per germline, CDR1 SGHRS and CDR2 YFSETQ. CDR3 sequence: CASSLGVGVRANEQYF. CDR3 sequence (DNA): TGCGCCAGCAGCTTGGGAGTAGGGGTCAGAGCTAACGAGCAGTACTTC.

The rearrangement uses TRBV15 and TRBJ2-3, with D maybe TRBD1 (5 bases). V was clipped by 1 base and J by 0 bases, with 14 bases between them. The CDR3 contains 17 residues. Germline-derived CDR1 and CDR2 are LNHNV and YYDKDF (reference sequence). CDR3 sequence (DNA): TGTGCCACCAGCAGAGCGGTAGTGGGGCTAAGCACAGATACGCAGTATTTT. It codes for CATSRAVVGLSTDTQYF.

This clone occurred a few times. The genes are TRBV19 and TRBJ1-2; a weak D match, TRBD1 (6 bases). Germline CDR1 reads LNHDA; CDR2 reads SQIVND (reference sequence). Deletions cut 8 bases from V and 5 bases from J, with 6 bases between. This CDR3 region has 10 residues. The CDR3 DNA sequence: TGTGCCAGTGGACAGTATGGCTACACCTTC. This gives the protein CASGQYGYTF.

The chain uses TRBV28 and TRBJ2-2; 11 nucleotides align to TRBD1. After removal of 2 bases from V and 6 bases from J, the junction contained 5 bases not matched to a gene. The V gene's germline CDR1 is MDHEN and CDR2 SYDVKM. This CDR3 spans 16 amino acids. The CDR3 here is CASSLRDRGFSGELFF. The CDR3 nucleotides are TGTGCCAGCAGTTTACGGGACAGGGGGTTCTCCGGGGAGCTGTTTTTT.

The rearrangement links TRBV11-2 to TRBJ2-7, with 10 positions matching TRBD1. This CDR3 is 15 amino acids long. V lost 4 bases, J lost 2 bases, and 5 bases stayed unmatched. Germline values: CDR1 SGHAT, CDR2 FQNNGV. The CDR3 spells CASSSPGQGTYEQYF. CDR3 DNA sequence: TGTGCCAGCAGCTCACCGGGACAGGGGACCTACGAGCAGTACTTC.

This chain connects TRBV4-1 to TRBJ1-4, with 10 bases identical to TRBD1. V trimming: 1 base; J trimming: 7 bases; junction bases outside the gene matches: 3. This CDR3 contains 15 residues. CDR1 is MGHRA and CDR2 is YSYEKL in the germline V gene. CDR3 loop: CASSQVRQGAEKLFF. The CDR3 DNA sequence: TGCGCCAGCAGCCAAGTGAGACAGGGGGCTGAAAAACTGTTTTTT.